The 13 T cell receptor beta chains below come from one sample, sequenced in a study of vaccination and CD4 T cells after COVID-19. As to time point: late sampling 161 to 241 days after vaccination in a few convalescent patients. The treatment is: roughly 11-day PBMC culture with coronavirus spike peptide pools or control peptides (ViraFEST assay). An Oncomine TCR Beta short-read assay was used to sequence the DNA from cultured CD4+ T cells. TCRdb re-analysed the PCR reads in MiXCR, keeping a single row per CDR3 protein. The sample includes 15,000 to 20,000 distinct CDR3 sequences, approximately 56% seen only once; the top ten take 16%. Their recognized antigens are unknown. Sequenced material: CD4+ T cells from blood, cultured in vitro, taken about 7 months after SARS-CoV-2 vaccination. The receptors shown here come from a human donor who had recovered from COVID-19.

The chain uses TRBV19 and TRBJ2-4, with D uncertain. Trimming removed 3 bases at V and 7 bases at J, with 10 bases between. Germline CDR1 reads LNHDA; CDR2 reads SQIVND (reference sequence). The length of the CDR3 is 13 residues. CDR3 residues: CASSIGWSNIQYF. CDR3 bases: TGTGCCAGTAGTATTGGGTGGTCGAACATTCAGTACTTC.

This clonotype showed up just a few times. The chain links TRBV15 to TRBJ1-3; D might be TRBD1 (5 bases). This CDR3 region has 13 residues. Per the germline V gene, CDR1 is LNHNV and CDR2 is YYDKDF (reference sequence). Trimming stripped 5 bases from V and 2 bases from J, with 7 bases between. Here the CDR3 reads CATSGTTGNTIYF. For the CDR3, the DNA is TGTGCCACCAGCGGGACGACTGGAAACACCATATATTTT.

The chain has TRBV5-8 and TRBJ1-5; 7 bases are shared with TRBD1. The J segment lost 2 bases and the V segment lost 4 bases, leaving 6 bases of the junction unmatched. Germline values: CDR1 SGHTS, CDR2 YDEGEE. The CDR3 spans 15 residues. In DNA form, the CDR3 reads TGTGCCAGCAGCCTGAGGGGGCGCGGCAATCAGCCCCAGCATTTT. It translates to CASSLRGRGNQPQHF. Based on the CDR3 plus reference TRBV5-8 and TRBJ1-5, the full variable domain is EAGVTQSPTHLIKTRGQQATLRCSPISGHTSVYWYQQALGLGLQFLLWYDEGEERNRGNFPPRFSGRQFPNYSSELNVNALELEDSALYLCASSLRGRGNQPQHFGDGTRLSIL.

The CDR3 DNA is TGTGCCAGCAGCTTCTCAGACACTGGGGATACGCAGTATTTT. Encoded protein: CASSFSDTGDTQYF. The rearrangement links TRBV11-1 to TRBJ2-3; D gene unclear. The germline V gene encodes CDR1 SGHAT and CDR2 FQDESV (reference sequence). The CDR3 is 14 amino acids. V was cut by 3 bases and J by 6 bases, with 13 bases left in between.

The V gene is TRBV20-1, the J gene TRBJ1-2, with 8 positions matching TRBD1. This CDR3 region has 13 residues. V shed 3 bases, J shed 6 bases, and the junction held 6 bases outside the gene matches. Germline values: CDR1 DFQATT, CDR2 SNEGSKA (reference sequence). CDR3 loop: CSASFQTGDGYTF. The CDR3 nucleotides read TGCAGTGCTAGTTTTCAGACAGGGGATGGCTACACCTTC.

V usage is TRBV7-3 and J usage is TRBJ1-1; unclear D gene. Trimming pared 2 bases from V and 1 base from J, leaving 8 bases between. CDR1 is SGHTA, CDR2 FQGTGA, per germline. The CDR3 is made up of 14 amino acids. The CDR3 protein is CASSLGPANTEAFF. Written as DNA, the CDR3 is TGTGCCAGCAGCTTAGGGCCGGCGAACACTGAAGCTTTCTTT.

This clonotype was counted once. J is TRBJ2-3 and V is TRBV20-1, with TRBD1 matching 10 bases. This CDR3 is 14 amino acids long. V lost 4 bases to trimming and J lost 7 bases; unmatched junction nucleotides: 8. The germline gives CDR1 DFQATT, CDR2 SNEGSKA (reference sequence). As DNA, the CDR3 is TGCAGTGCTACACCCGGGACAGGGGTTTATACGCAGTATTTT. Translating gives CSATPGTGVYTQYF.

The rearrangement links TRBV20-1 to TRBJ2-3; TRBD2 matches at 8 bases. The J segment lost 2 bases and the V segment lost 0 bases, leaving 7 bases of the junction unmatched. Germline values: CDR1 DFQATT, CDR2 SNEGSKA (reference sequence). This CDR3 comprises 16 residues. CDR3 nucleotides: TGCAGTGCTAGAGATCACCAGCGGGGGTCCACAGATACGCAGTATTTT. Its protein is CSARDHQRGSTDTQYF.

This chain connects TRBV20-1 to TRBJ1-5, with D possibly TRBD1 on 5 matching bases. Trimming cost V 5 bases and J 4 bases, with 12 bases left between them. The germline CDR1 and CDR2 sequences are DFQATT and SNEGSKA (reference sequence). CDR3 length: 13 residues. The CDR3 bases are TGCAGTGCTGGGGGAGGGTCTAATCAGCCCCAGCATTTT. It yields the protein CSAGGGSNQPQHF.

This chain joins TRBV7-2 and TRBJ2-1; TRBD2 aligns across 11 bases. CDR1 and CDR2 from the germline V gene are SGHTA and FQGNSA. J lost 10 bases, V lost 6 bases, and 17 bases had no gene match. The CDR3 totals 17 residues. The CDR3, as DNA: TGTGCCAGCAGTAAAATGACCGGGACTAGCGGACGAATGGAGCAGTTCTTC. Protein product: CASSKMTGTSGRMEQFF.

The chain employs TRBV5-4 and TRBJ2-1; D not certain. Trimming removed 1 base from V and 0 bases from J, with 8 bases in between. The CDR3 runs to 15 residues. Germline-derived CDR1 and CDR2 are SGHNT and YYREEE (reference sequence). CDR3 DNA: TGTGCCAGCAGCTTGTCCCGAAGCTCCTACAATGAGCAGTTCTTC. Its protein product is CASSLSRSSYNEQFF.

The gene calls are TRBV7-8 and TRBJ2-1; a possible D gene is TRBD2 (6 bases). Deletions cut 1 base from V and 4 bases from J, with 11 bases between. Germline-derived CDR1 and CDR2 are SGHVS and FQNEAQ. This CDR3 comprises 15 residues. CDR3 bases: TGTGCCAGCAGCTTAGTTGGGACTCAGTACAATGAGCAGTTCTTC. Its protein is CASSLVGTQYNEQFF.

V and J are TRBV20-1 and TRBJ1-2; maybe TRBD1 (5 bases). The germline V gene has CDR1 DFQATT and CDR2 SNEGSKA (reference sequence). The CDR3 consists of 13 residues. Trimming stripped 0 bases from V and 0 bases from J, with 5 bases between. This chain's CDR3 is CSAREGANYGYTF. In DNA form, the CDR3 reads TGCAGTGCTAGAGAGGGGGCTAACTATGGCTACACCTTC.